This T cell receptor beta chain appears in the sequencing data of a study of T cells in Graves' hyperthyroidism and ophthalmopathy. Overall study results and limits: In validation, the model predicted ophthalmopathy. These predictions came a median approximately six months before onset. In the blood, most expanded thyroid clonotypes above 0.001 appeared as well.

RNA transcripts were the template for amplifying TCR beta CDR3 regions. First-round RT-PCR targeting the TCR CDR3 was performed with the HTBI primer set. Each CDR3 protein gets one entry after TCRdb re-called the multiplex PCR reads with MiXCR. Of under 550,000 distinct CDR3 sequences in the sample, roughly 15% were seen once. Of note for this clonotype: Its specificity is not known. Relative to the germline gene, one junction end is altered; a read error may explain this.

The CDR3 runs 16 residues. Germline loops: CDR1 SGHRS, CDR2 YFSETQ. Stable hyperthyroidism: no ophthalmopathy progression over 18 months of follow-up. Diagnosis of hyperthyroidism was new in patients aged 18 to 65, and its duration was under 2 months. The clonotype comes from a woman aged 18 to 35 with Graves' hyperthyroidism. The sequenced sample was blood. The chain combines TRBV5-1 with TRBJ2-5; D possibly matches TRBD1 or TRBD2 (5 bases each). The CDR3 DNA reads TGTGCCAGCAGCCGTGCCCGAACGGGGACCCAAGAGACCCAGTACTTC. Translation gives CASSRARTGTQETQYF.